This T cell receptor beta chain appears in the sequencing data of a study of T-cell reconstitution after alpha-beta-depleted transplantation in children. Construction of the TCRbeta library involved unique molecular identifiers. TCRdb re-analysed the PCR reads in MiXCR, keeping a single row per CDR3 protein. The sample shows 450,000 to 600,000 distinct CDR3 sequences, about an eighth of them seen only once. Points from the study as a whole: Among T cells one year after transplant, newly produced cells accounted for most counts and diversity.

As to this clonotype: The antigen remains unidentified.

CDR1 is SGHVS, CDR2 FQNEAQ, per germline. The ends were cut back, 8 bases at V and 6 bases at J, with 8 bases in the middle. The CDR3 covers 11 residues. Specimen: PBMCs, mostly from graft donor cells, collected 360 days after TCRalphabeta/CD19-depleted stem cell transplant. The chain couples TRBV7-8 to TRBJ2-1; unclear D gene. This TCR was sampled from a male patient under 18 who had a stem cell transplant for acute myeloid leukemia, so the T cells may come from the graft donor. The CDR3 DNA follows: TGTGCCAGCCTTTCCGTCAATGAGCAGTTCTTC. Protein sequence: CASLSVNEQFF. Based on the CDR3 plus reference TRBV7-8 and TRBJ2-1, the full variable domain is GAGVSQSPRYKVAKRGQDVALRCDPISGHVSLFWYQQALGQGPEFLTYFQNEAQLDKSGLPSDRFFAERPEGSVSTLKIQRTQQEDSAVYLCASLSVNEQFFGPGTRLTVL.